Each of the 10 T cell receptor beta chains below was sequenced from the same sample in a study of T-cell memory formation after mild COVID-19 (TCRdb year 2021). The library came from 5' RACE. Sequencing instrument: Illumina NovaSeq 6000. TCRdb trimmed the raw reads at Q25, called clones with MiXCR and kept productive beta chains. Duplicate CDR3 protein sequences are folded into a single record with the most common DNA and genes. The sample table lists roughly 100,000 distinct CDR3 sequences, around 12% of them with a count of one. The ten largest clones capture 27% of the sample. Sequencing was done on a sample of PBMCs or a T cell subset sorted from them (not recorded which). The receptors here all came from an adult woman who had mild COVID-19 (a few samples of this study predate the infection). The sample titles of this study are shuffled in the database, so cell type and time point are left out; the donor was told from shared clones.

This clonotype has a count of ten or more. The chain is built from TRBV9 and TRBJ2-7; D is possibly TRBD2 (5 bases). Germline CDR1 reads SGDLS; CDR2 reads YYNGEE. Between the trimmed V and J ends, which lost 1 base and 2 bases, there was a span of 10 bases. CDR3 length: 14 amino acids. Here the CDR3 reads CASSVSGSAYEQYF. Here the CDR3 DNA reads TGTGCCAGCAGCGTATCGGGTAGCGCCTACGAGCAGTACTTC.

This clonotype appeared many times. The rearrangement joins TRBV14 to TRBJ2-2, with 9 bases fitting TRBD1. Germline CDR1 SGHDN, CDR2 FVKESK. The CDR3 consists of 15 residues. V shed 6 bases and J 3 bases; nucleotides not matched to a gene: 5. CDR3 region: CASRATGGDTGELFF. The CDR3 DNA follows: TGTGCCAGCAGAGCTACAGGGGGCGACACCGGGGAGCTGTTTTTT.

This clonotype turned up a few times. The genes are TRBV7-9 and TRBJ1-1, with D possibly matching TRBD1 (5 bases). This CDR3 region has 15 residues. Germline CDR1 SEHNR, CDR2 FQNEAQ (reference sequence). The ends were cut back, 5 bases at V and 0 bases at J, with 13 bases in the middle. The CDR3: CASSPDSLLNTEAFF. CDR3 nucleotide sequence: TGTGCCAGCAGCCCCGACAGTTTGTTGAACACTGAAGCTTTCTTT. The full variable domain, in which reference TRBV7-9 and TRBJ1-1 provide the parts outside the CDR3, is DTGVSQNPRHKITKRGQNVTFRCDPISEHNRLYWYRQTLGQGPEFLTYFQNEAQLEKSRLLSDRFSAERPKGSFSTLEIQRTEQGDSAMYLCASSPDSLLNTEAFFGQGTRLTVV.

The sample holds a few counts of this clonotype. Here the CDR3 reads CSVDGLDRALQETQYF. The DNA of the CDR3 is TGCAGCGTTGATGGGTTGGACAGGGCATTACAAGAGACCCAGTACTTC. This chain uses TRBV29-1 with TRBJ2-5; 8 bases match TRBD1. CDR3 length: 16 residues. Trimming removed 3 bases from V and 2 bases from J; junction bases left unmatched: 11. The germline V gene encodes CDR1 SQVTM and CDR2 ANQGSEA.

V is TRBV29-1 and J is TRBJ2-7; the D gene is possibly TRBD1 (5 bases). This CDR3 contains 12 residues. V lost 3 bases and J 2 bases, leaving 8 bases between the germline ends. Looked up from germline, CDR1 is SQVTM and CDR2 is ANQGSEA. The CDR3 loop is CSVDWGPYEQYF. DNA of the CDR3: TGCAGCGTTGACTGGGGCCCCTACGAGCAGTACTTC.

The CDR3 loop is CASSLDQGEAFF. In DNA, the CDR3 is TGTGCCAGCAGTTTAGATCAGGGGGAAGCTTTCTTT. This sequence joins TRBV12-3 or TRBV12-4 and TRBJ1-1; a weak D match, TRBD1 (6 bases). This CDR3 has 12 residues. V was cut by 1 base and J by 8 bases, with 8 bases left in between.

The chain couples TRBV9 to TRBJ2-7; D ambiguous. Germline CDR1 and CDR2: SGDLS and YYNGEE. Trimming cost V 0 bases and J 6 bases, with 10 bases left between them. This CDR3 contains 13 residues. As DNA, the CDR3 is TGTGCCAGCAGCGTAGGCCCTGTCGCCGAGCAGTACTTC. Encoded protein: CASSVGPVAEQYF.

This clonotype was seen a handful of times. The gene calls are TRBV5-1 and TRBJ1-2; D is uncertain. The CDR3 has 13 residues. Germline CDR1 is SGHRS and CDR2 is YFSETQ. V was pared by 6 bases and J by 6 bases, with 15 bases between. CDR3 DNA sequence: TGCGCCAGCAACCCGTTGGGTGAAGATGGCTACACCTTC. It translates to CASNPLGEDGYTF.

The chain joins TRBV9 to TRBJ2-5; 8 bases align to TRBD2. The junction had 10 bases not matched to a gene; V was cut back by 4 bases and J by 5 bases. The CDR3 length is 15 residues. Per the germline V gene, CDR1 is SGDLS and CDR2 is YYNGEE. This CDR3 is CASSKSGGEVETQYF. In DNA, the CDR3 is TGTGCCAGCAGCAAAAGCGGGGGCGAGGTGGAGACCCAGTACTTC.

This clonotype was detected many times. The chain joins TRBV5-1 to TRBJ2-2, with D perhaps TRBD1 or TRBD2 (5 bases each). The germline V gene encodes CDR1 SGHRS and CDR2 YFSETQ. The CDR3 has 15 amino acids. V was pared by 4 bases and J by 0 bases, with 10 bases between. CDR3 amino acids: CASSAGTTNTGELFF. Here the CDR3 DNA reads TGCGCCAGCAGCGCAGGGACCACGAACACCGGGGAGCTGTTTTTT.